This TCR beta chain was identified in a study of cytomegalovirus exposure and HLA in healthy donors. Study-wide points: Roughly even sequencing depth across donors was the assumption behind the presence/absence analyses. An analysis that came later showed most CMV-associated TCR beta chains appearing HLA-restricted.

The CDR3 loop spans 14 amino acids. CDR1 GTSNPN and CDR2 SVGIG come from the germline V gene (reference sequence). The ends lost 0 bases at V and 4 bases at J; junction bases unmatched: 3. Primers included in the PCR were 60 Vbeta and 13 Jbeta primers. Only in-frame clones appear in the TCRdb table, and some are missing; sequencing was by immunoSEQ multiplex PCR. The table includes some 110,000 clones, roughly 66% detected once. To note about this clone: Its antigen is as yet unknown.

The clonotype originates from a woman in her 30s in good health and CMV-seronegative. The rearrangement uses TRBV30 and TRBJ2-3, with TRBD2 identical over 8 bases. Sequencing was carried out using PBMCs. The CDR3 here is CAWSVLAGADTQYF. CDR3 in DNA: TGTGCCTGGAGTGTTCTAGCGGGCGCAGATACGCAGTATTTT.